What follows are 18 T cell receptor beta chains derived from one specimen sequenced in a study of OX40 agonist ivuxolimab in advanced cancers. Profiled with immunoSEQ multiplex PCR; TCRdb holds only in-frame clones, not every one. The table has about 49,000 clones, 60% to 80% seen once; the top ten hold over 7%. The sequencing used CD4+ or CD8+ T cells sorted from blood, collected in a trial of the OX40 agonist ivuxolimab. Receptor source: an adult with an advanced solid tumor such as melanoma, head and neck, liver or kidney cancer.

This chain joins TRBV6-1 and TRBJ1-4, with TRBD1 as a possible D gene (6 bases). CDR3 size: 15 residues. Germline V gene data show CDR1 as MNHNS and CDR2 as SASEGT. V gave up 2 bases and J gave up 7 bases, with 14 bases separating them. The CDR3 sequence: CASSELGGGGEKLFF. The CDR3 bases are TGTGCCAGCAGTGAACTCGGCGGGGGCGGTGAAAAACTGTTTTTT.

This chain connects TRBV9 to TRBJ2-1, with TRBD2 identical over 12 bases. Per germline, CDR1 SGDLS and CDR2 YYNGEE. This CDR3 comprises 20 residues. The J segment lost 3 bases and the V segment lost 6 bases, leaving 19 bases of the junction unmatched. The chain's CDR3 is CASNGNTGLAGLNRYNEQFF. The DNA for the CDR3 is TGTGCCAGCAACGGAAACACCGGACTAGCGGGGCTGAATCGCTACAATGAGCAGTTCTTC.

The chain employs TRBV5-6 and TRBJ1-3; TRBD1 aligns across 9 bases. This CDR3 has 15 amino acids. Germline loops: CDR1 SGHDT, CDR2 YYEEEE. Trimming at V came to 3 bases and at J to 0 bases, leaving 1 base not matched to a gene. The CDR3 nucleotides are TGTGCCAGCAGCTGGGACAGGGTCTCTGGAAACACCATATATTTT. This translates into CASSWDRVSGNTIYF.

The chain recombines TRBV19 with TRBJ2-7; 7 bases are shared with TRBD2. The V gene end was trimmed by 4 bases and the J gene end by 2 bases; junction bases not matched to a gene: 8. The germline V gene encodes CDR1 LNHDA and CDR2 SQIVND (reference sequence). The CDR3 is 15 residues long. The CDR3 here is CASSTQGLLTYEQYF. CDR3 sequence (DNA): TGTGCCAGTAGTACCCAGGGACTACTGACCTACGAGCAGTACTTC.

As DNA, the CDR3 is TGTGCCAGCAGCTTTGGGAGCCCCCCCACAGATACGCAGTATTTT. This sequence encodes CASSFGSPPTDTQYF. J is TRBJ2-3 and V is TRBV7-6; TRBD2 might be the D (5 bases). The CDR3 runs to 15 residues. The germline V gene has CDR1 SGHVS and CDR2 FNYEAQ. The germline V and J ends were trimmed by 3 bases and 2 bases, with 12 bases remaining between them.

V and J are TRBV12-5 and TRBJ2-3; possible D gene TRBD2, 5 bases. This CDR3 has 14 amino acids. With 1 base removed from V and 9 bases from J, the gap between germline ends came to 14 bases. Germline V gene lookup returns CDR1 LGHNT and CDR2 FRNRAP. The DNA of the CDR3 is TGTGCTAGTGGTTTGGGGCCGGACTCGGTGACGCAGTATTTT. It yields the protein CASGLGPDSVTQYF.

The chain links TRBV18 to TRBJ2-5, with TRBD1 matching over 8 bases. The junction had 5 bases not matched to a gene; V was cut back by 3 bases and J by 5 bases. Germline CDR1 is KGHSH and CDR2 is LQKENI. This CDR3 has 14 residues. The CDR3 DNA follows: TGTGCCAGCTCACCCGACAGGGGTGAGGAGACCCAGTACTTC. Amino acid sequence: CASSPDRGEETQYF.

V is TRBV5-1 and J is TRBJ1-2, with 9 bases aligning to TRBD1. Per the germline V gene, CDR1 is SGHRS and CDR2 is YFSETQ. V gave up 2 bases and J gave up 6 bases; unmatched junction bases: 11. This CDR3 spans 16 amino acids. CDR3 in DNA: TGCGCCAGCAGCTTCGACACTACAGGGGGCGCGAATGGCTACACCTTC. This sequence encodes CASSFDTTGGANGYTF.

This clone is medium-sized in the sample. The chain joins TRBV29-1 to TRBJ1-1; 9 bases fit TRBD1. CDR3 size: 12 residues. From germline, CDR1 is SQVTM and CDR2 ANQGSEA. The junction had 4 bases not matched to a gene; V was cut back by 7 bases and J by 4 bases. The CDR3 protein is CSGLTGGTEAFF. DNA for the CDR3: TGCAGCGGGCTGACAGGGGGCACTGAAGCTTTCTTT.

The rearrangement uses TRBV6-5 and TRBJ2-7; D possibly corresponds to TRBD2 (6 bases). CDR1 and CDR2 from the germline V gene are MNHEY and SVGAGI. Trimming shortened V by 2 bases and J by 2 bases, and 10 bases separated the two germline ends. The CDR3 runs to 14 residues. CDR3 nucleotides: TGTGCCAGCAGTTACCGGGAGACGACCTACGAGCAGTACTTC. Amino acids: CASSYRETTYEQYF.

The CDR3 protein is CASSSLLTGADGYTF. The CDR3 DNA follows: TGTGCCAGCAGCTCACTGTTGACAGGGGCGGATGGCTACACCTTC. J is TRBJ1-2 and V is TRBV7-6; 8 positions agree with TRBD1. The CDR3 is made up of 15 amino acids. J lost 6 bases, V lost 4 bases, and 10 bases had no gene match. Germline values: CDR1 SGHVS, CDR2 FNYEAQ.

This clone was observed a few times. One end of the junction varies from germline; a read error may be responsible. The chain is built from TRBV30 and TRBJ1-2, with D hard to call. The CDR3 extends over 10 amino acids. From germline, CDR1 is GTSNPN and CDR2 SVGIG (reference sequence). The CDR3 DNA follows: TGTGCCTGGGGGAATGATAGGAGGATCTTC. Its translation is CAWGNDRRIF.

The genes are TRBV5-5 and TRBJ1-2, with D unresolved. Germline lookup yields CDR1 SGHKS and CDR2 YYEKEE (reference sequence). V was trimmed by 0 bases and J by 8 bases, leaving 17 bases between them. The CDR3 is 15 amino acids. The CDR3 here is CASSLVVPPAEGYTF. The CDR3 DNA reads as TGTGCCAGCAGCTTGGTGGTACCGCCTGCGGAGGGCTACACCTTC.

This chain connects TRBV5-5 to TRBJ1-4; TRBD1 is a possible D gene (6 bases). Per the germline V gene, CDR1 is SGHKS and CDR2 is YYEKEE (reference sequence). The CDR3 consists of 15 residues. V lost 6 bases to trimming and J lost 2 bases, with 14 bases between them. CDR3 amino acids: CASNFWGATNEKLFF. The DNA of the CDR3 is TGTGCCAGCAACTTTTGGGGGGCCACTAATGAAAAACTGTTTTTT.

The rearrangement joins TRBV10-3 to TRBJ2-3; D is possibly TRBD1 or TRBD2 (5 bases each). V gave up 2 bases and J gave up 2 bases, with 14 bases separating them. This CDR3 is 16 amino acids long. Germline V gene data show CDR1 as ENHRY and CDR2 as SYGVKD. CDR3 loop: CAISEPPGPPTDTQYF. The CDR3 DNA reads TGTGCCATCAGTGAGCCCCCGGGACCCCCCACAGATACGCAGTATTTT.

V and J are TRBV27 and TRBJ1-2, with 8 nucleotides matching TRBD1. V lost 5 bases, J lost 5 bases, and 4 bases stayed unmatched. Germline-derived CDR1 and CDR2 are MNHEY and SMNVEV (reference sequence). The CDR3 is made up of 13 amino acids. DNA of the CDR3: TGTGCCAGCAGTATGGACAGGGAATATGGCTACACCTTC. Its translation: CASSMDREYGYTF.

This chain uses TRBV4-3 with TRBJ2-1, with D perhaps matching TRBD2 (5 bases). V was pared by 0 bases and J by 5 bases, with 20 bases between. CDR1 and CDR2 (germline): LGHNA, YSLEER. There are 18 residues in the CDR3. The CDR3 is CASSQDLGARILHNEQFF. CDR3 in DNA: TGCGCCAGCAGCCAAGATCTGGGAGCCCGCATCCTTCACAATGAGCAGTTCTTC.

This clone is medium-sized in the sample. The chain joins TRBV7-2 to TRBJ2-5; perhaps TRBD2 as D (6 bases). V was trimmed by 3 bases and J by 5 bases, leaving 10 bases between them. Germline V gene lookup returns CDR1 SGHTA and CDR2 FQGNSA. CDR3 length: 13 amino acids. CDR3 nucleotides: TGTGCCAGCAGCTTCACCGGAGGGGAGACCCAGTACTTC. Translated, it gives CASSFTGGETQYF.